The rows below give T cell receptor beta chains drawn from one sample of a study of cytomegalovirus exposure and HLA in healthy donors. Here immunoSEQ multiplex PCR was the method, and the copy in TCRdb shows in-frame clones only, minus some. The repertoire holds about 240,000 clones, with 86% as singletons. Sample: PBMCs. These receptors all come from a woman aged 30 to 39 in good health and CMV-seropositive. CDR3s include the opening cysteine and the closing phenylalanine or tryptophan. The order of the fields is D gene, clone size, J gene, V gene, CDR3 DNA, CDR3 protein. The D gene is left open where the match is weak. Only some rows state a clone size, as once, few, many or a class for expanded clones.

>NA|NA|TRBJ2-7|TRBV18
TGTGCCAGCTCAACGAGACCTAGCGTATCCTCCTACGAGCAGTACTTC
CASSTRPSVSSYEQYF
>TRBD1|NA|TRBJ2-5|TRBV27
TGTGCCAGCAGCAGACGGACAGGGGAAGAGACCCAGTACTTC
CASSRRTGEETQYF
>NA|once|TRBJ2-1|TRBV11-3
TGTGCCAGCAGCCGCCGGGACTTGCCCTACAATGAGCAGTTCTTC
CASSRRDLPYNEQFF
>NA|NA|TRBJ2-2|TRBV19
TGTGCCAGTAGTATCTCGGGGACCGGGGAGCTGTTTTTT
CASSISGTGELFF
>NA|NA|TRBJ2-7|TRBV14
TGTGCCAGCAGCCTCGTAGGGGCAGCCTACGAGCAGTACTTC
CASSLVGAAYEQYF
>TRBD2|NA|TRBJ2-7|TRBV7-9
TGTGCCAGCAGCTTACTAGCGGGCGATTCCTACGAGCAGTACTTC
CASSLLAGDSYEQYF
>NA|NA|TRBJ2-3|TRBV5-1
TGCGCCAGCACCGACTTGAGCGGTCCCACAGATACGCAGTATTTT
CASTDLSGPTDTQYF
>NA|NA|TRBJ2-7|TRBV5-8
TGTGCCAGCAACAACATCTCCTACGAGCAGTACTTC
CASNNISYEQYF
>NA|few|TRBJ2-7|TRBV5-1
TGCGCCAGCAGCTTGGTATTAGACGGGATGAGCAGCTACGAGCAGTACTTC
CASSLVLDGMSSYEQYF
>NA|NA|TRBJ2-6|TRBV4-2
TGTGCCAGCAGCCCTACAGGGTCTGGGGCCAACGTCCTGACTTTC
CASSPTGSGANVLTF
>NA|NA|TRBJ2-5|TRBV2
TGTGCCAGCCGAATTGAAGCCCAAGAGACCCAGTACTTC
CASRIEAQETQYF
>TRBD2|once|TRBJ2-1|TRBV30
TGTGCCTGGAGTGTAAAACTAGCGGGCTCCTACAATGAGCAGTTCTTC
CAWSVKLAGSYNEQFF
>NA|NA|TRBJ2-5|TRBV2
TGTGCCAGCAGTGGGGACGTGGGACATGTAATGGGGTACCAAGAGACCCAGTACTTC
CASSGDVGHVMGYQETQYF
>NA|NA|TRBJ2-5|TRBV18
TGTGCCAGCTCACCAGGTCAGGCTTTATGGACCCAGTACTTC
CASSPGQALWTQYF
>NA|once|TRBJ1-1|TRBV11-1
TGTGCCAGCAGCCCCGGAATGGAGGGGAACACTGAAGCTTTCTTT
CASSPGMEGNTEAFF
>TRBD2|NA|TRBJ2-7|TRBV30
TGTGCCTGGACAGGGCGGGAGATGTACGAGCAGTACTTC
CAWTGREMYEQYF
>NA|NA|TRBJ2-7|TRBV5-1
TGCGCCAGCAGCTTAGGGTCTAGCGAATTCCAGTACTTC
CASSLGSSEFQYF
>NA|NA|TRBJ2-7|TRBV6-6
TGTGCCAGCAGTTACTCAGGACAGCACAACTACGAGCAGTACTTC
CASSYSGQHNYEQYF
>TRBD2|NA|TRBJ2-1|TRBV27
TGTGCCAGCGGAGCAGCGGGAGTTATCAATGAGCAGTTCTTC
CASGAAGVINEQFF
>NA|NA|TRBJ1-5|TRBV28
TGTGCCAGCTCCTCTCAGCCCCAGCATTTT
CASSSQPQHF
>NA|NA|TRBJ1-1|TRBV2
TGTGCCAGCAGTGAAAGGGCCAGGGTAACAGCTTTCTTT
CASSERARVTAFF
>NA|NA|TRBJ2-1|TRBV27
TGTGCCAGCAGTTTATACTCGGGGAATGAGCAGTTCTTC
CASSLYSGNEQFF
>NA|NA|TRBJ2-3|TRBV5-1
TGCGCCAGCAATGGGGGGGCCGCCGTGGATACGCAGTATTTT
CASNGGAAVDTQYF
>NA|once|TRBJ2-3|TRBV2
TGTGCCAGCAGCGGAGAAGCGGGCGGGACAGATACGCAGTATTTT
CASSGEAGGTDTQYF
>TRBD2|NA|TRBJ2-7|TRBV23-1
TGCGCCAGCAGTCAATCTTCTAGCGGGAGTCCCTACGAGCAGTACTTC
CASSQSSSGSPYEQYF
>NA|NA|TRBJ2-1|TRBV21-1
TGTGCCAGCAGCCCGTTCCCCGCGGGAAACCTCTCCTACAATGAGCAGTTCTTC
CASSPFPAGNLSYNEQFF
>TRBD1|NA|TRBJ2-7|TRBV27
TGTGCCAGCAGTGGCCCAGGGCAGGGGGACCACGAGCAGTACTTC
CASSGPGQGDHEQYF
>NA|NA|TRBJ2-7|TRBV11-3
TGTGCCAGCAGCTTACTGAGCTCCTACGAGCAGTACTTC
CASSLLSSYEQYF
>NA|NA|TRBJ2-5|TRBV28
TGTGCCAGCAGAGGGGTGGAGACCCAGTACTTC
CASRGVETQYF
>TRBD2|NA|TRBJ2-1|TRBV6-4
TGTGCCAGCAGGAGCTCCGGGACTAGCAATGAGCAGTTCTTC
CASRSSGTSNEQFF
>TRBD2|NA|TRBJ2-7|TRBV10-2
TGCGCCAGCAGTTCTCTAGCGGGGCACTCCTACGAGCAGTACTTC
CASSSLAGHSYEQYF
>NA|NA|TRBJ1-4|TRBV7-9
TGTGCCAGCAGCTTGGCGGGAGCTAATGAAAAACTGTTTTTT
CASSLAGANEKLFF
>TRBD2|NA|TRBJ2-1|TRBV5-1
TGCGCCAGCAGCCAGTTGACTAGCGGGAGTTCGAATGAGCAGTTCTTC
CASSQLTSGSSNEQFF
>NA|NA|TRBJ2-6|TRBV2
TGTGCCAGCAGACGTCCGAGCCCGGCCAACGTCCTGACTTTC
CASRRPSPANVLTF
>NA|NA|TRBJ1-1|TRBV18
TGTGCCAGCTCCCAGGGATCTGGCACTGAAGCTTTCTTT
CASSQGSGTEAFF
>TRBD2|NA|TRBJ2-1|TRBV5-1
TGCGCCAGCAGAGCGGGGCTCAATGAGCAGTTCTTC
CASRAGLNEQFF
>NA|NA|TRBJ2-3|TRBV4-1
TGCGCCAGCAGCCTTTGGCACACAGATACGCAGTATTTT
CASSLWHTDTQYF
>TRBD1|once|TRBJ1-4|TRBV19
TGTGCCAGTAGTGCGCCGGGACAGGGAGGTGAAAAACTGTTTTTT
CASSAPGQGGEKLFF
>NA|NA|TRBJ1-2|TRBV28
TGTGCCAGCTCCATGGCTACGAGGGATGGTGGCTACACCTTC
CASSMATRDGGYTF
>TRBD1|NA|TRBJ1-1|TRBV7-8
TGTGCCAGCAGCCCAGACAGGGTCAACACTGAAGCTTTCTTT
CASSPDRVNTEAFF
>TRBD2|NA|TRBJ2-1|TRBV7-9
TGTGCCAGCAGGTGGGAGGGCCCAGCTGAGCAGTTCTTC
CASRWEGPAEQFF
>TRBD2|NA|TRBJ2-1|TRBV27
TGTGCCAGCACCCTTGGGGCTAGCGGGAGAATCTACAATGAGCAGTTCTTC
CASTLGASGRIYNEQFF
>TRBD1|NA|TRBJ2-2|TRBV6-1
TGTGCCAGCAGTGGGGACAGGCGAAAAGTTCGAACCGGGGAGCTGTTTTTT
CASSGDRRKVRTGELFF
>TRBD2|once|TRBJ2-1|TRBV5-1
TGCGCCAGCAGCTATACGAGGAGCGGGGGGATCAACAATGAGCAGTTCTTC
CASSYTRSGGINNEQFF
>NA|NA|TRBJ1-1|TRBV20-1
TGCAGTGCTAGGCGGAAGACTGAAGCTTTCTTT
CSARRKTEAFF
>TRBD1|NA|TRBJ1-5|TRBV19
TGTGCCAGTAGTATTTCCTTTGATCGACAGGGGGCAGGTCAGCCCCAGCATTTT
CASSISFDRQGAGQPQHF
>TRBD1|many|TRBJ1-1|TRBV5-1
TGCGCCAGCAGCCTAACCTTCCAGGGGGACACTGAAGCTTTCTTT
CASSLTFQGDTEAFF
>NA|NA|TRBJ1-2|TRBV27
TGTGCCAGCAGTTTGAGAGCACTTAACTATGGCTACACCTTC
CASSLRALNYGYTF